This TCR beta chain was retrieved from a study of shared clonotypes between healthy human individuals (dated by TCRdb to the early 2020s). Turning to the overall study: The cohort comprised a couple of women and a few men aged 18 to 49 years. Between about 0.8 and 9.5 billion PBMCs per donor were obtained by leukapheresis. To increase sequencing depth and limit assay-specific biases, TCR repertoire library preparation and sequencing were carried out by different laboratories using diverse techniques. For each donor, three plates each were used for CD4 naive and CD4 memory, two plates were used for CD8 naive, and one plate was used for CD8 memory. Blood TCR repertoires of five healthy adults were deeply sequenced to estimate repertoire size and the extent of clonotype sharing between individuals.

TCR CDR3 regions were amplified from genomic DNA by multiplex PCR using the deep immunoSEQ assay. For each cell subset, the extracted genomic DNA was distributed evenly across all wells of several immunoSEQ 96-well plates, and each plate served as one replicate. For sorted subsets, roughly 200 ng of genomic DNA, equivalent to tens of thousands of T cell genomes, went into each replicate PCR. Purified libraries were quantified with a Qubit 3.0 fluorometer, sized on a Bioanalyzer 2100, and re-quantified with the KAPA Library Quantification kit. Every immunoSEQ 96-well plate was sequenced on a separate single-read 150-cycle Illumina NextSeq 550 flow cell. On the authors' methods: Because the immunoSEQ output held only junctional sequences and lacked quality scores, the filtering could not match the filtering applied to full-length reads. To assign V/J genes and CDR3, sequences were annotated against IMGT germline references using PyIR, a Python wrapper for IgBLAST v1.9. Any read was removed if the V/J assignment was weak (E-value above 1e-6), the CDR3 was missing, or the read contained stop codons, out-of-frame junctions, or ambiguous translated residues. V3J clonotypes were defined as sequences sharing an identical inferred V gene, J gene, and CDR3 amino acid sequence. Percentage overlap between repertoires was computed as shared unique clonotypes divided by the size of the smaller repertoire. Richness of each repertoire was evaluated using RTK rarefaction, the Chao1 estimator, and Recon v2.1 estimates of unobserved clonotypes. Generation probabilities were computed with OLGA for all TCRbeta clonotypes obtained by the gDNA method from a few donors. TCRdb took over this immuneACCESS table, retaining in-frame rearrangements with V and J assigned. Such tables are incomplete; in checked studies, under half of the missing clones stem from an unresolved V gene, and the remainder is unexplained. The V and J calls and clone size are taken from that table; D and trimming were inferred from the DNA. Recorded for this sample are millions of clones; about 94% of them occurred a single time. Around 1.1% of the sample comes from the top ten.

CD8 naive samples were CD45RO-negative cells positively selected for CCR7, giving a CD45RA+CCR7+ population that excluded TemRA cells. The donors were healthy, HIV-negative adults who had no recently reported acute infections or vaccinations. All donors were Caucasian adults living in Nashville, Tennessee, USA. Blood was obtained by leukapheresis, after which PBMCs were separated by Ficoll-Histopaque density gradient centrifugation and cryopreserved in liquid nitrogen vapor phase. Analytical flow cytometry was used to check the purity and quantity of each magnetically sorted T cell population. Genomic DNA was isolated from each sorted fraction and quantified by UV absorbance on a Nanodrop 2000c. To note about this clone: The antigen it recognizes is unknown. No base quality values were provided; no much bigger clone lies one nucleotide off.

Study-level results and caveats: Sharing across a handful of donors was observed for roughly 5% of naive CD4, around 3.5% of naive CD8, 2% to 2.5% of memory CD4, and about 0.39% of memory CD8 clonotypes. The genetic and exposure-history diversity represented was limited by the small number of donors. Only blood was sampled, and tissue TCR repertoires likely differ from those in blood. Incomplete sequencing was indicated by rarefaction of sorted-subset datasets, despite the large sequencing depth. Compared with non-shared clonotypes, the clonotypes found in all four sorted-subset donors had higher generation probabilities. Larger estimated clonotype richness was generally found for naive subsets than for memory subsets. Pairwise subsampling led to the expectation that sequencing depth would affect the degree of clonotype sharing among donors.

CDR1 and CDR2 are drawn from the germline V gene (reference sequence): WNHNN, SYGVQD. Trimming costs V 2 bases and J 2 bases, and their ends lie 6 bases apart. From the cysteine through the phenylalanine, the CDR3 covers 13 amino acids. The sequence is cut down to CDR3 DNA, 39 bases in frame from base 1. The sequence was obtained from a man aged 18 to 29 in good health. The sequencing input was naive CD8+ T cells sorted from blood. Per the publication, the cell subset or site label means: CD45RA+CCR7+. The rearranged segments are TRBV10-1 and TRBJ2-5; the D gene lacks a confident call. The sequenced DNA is TGCGCCAGCAGTGAGCGCCCTCAAGAGACCCAGTACTTC. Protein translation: CASSERPQETQYF.